Sequencing of this T cell receptor beta chain was carried out in a study of T cell changes during pregnancy in multiple sclerosis. Only in-frame clones appear in the TCRdb table, and some are missing; sequencing was by immunoSEQ multiplex PCR. Of 50,000 to 75,000 clones listed, roughly 92% are singletons. This TCR was sampled from a female donor with multiple sclerosis, enrolled in a pregnancy study. The specimen was CD8+ T cells from peripheral blood mononuclear cells, collected in the third trimester of pregnancy.

CDR3 bases: TGCGCCAGCAGTCAACAACGGAGGAGGGGCAGGGCCCACTATGGCTACACCTTC. Translated: CASSQQRRRGRAHYGYTF. The chain employs TRBV23-1 and TRBJ1-2, with a tentative D call TRBD1 (5 bases). TRBV23-1 counts as an open reading frame of uncertain function. The CDR3 runs to 18 residues. V lost 2 bases, J lost 3 bases, and 22 bases lay in between.